These T cell receptor beta chains were read from a single sample in a study of vaccination effects on CD4 cells after COVID-19. Their target antigens are unknown. Method: immunoSEQ multiplex PCR; TCRdb's copy keeps in-frame clones and lacks some. The sample records about 53,000 clones, more than 60% being singletons. Specimen: CD4+ T cells from PBMCs cultured without peptide, collected before COVID-19 vaccination. The receptors shown here come from a human donor who received a COVID-19 vaccine. Both conserved end residues are part of each CDR3. The order of the fields is CDR3 protein, CDR3 DNA, V gene, clone size, J gene, D gene. D genes are given only for firm matches. The size of a clone is reported for some rows only, either as once, few or many, or as a class for expanded clones.

cdr3_aa: CASSPPRGGDYGYTF
cdr3_nt: TGTGCCAGCAGCCCCCCTCGGGGCGGAGACTATGGCTACACCTTC
v_call: TRBV7-8
clone_size: .
j_call: TRBJ1-2
d_call: .

cdr3_aa: CASSLTPRTQYF
cdr3_nt: TGTGCCAGCAGTTTGACTCCCCGTACGCAGTATTTT
v_call: TRBV28
clone_size: few
j_call: TRBJ2-3
d_call: .

cdr3_aa: CASSWGATNTGELFF
cdr3_nt: TGTGCCAGCAGCTGGGGGGCCACGAACACCGGGGAGCTGTTTTTT
v_call: TRBV5-4
clone_size: once
j_call: TRBJ2-2
d_call: .

cdr3_aa: CASSLRGGSYNEQFF
cdr3_nt: TGTGCCAGCAGCTTACGAGGGGGCTCCTACAATGAGCAGTTCTTC
v_call: TRBV11-1
clone_size: .
j_call: TRBJ2-1
d_call: .

cdr3_aa: CASSWTSGVLREQFF
cdr3_nt: TGTGCCAGCAGTTGGACTAGCGGGGTTCTCCGGGAGCAGTTCTTC
v_call: TRBV6-2/TRBV6-3
clone_size: .
j_call: TRBJ2-1
d_call: TRBD2

cdr3_aa: CASSLYGELFF
cdr3_nt: TGTGCCAGCAGTTTATACGGGGAGCTGTTTTTT
v_call: TRBV28
clone_size: .
j_call: TRBJ2-2
d_call: .

cdr3_aa: CASSRGEGAFGYTF
cdr3_nt: TGTGCCAGCAGCAGGGGAGAGGGGGCGTTTGGCTACACCTTC
v_call: TRBV7-2
clone_size: .
j_call: TRBJ1-2
d_call: TRBD1

cdr3_aa: CASSLSPLKGYTF
cdr3_nt: TGTGCCAGCAGTTTATCCCCTTTGAAGGGCTACACCTTC
v_call: TRBV28
clone_size: .
j_call: TRBJ1-2
d_call: .

cdr3_aa: CASSHDGGGLRSPLHF
cdr3_nt: TGTGCCAGCAGCCATGACGGAGGGGGTCTAAGATCACCCCTCCACTTT
v_call: TRBV3-1/TRBV3-2
clone_size: .
j_call: TRBJ1-6
d_call: .

cdr3_aa: CASRWGINTGELFF
cdr3_nt: TGTGCCAGCAGGTGGGGGATTAACACCGGGGAGCTGTTTTTT
v_call: TRBV9
clone_size: .
j_call: TRBJ2-2
d_call: .

cdr3_aa: CASSGPVGQGSGGQPQHF
cdr3_nt: TGCGCCAGCAGTGGGCCAGTAGGACAGGGATCAGGAGGTCAGCCCCAGCATTTT
v_call: TRBV10-1
clone_size: .
j_call: TRBJ1-5
d_call: TRBD1

cdr3_aa: CASSKGIDQPQHF
cdr3_nt: TGTGCCAGTAGTAAGGGGATCGACCAGCCCCAGCATTTT
v_call: TRBV19
clone_size: .
j_call: TRBJ1-5
d_call: .

cdr3_aa: CASSQLAGVQGTQYF
cdr3_nt: TGTGCCAGCAGTCAACTAGCGGGGGTCCAGGGTACGCAGTATTTT
v_call: TRBV6-2/TRBV6-3
clone_size: .
j_call: TRBJ2-3
d_call: TRBD2

cdr3_aa: CSVEVYQETQYF
cdr3_nt: TGCAGCGTTGAAGTGTACCAAGAGACCCAGTACTTC
v_call: TRBV29-1
clone_size: .
j_call: TRBJ2-5
d_call: .

cdr3_aa: CASSSQLAGGNEQFF
cdr3_nt: TGCGCCAGCAGCTCCCAACTAGCGGGGGGCAATGAGCAGTTCTTC
v_call: TRBV5-1
clone_size: .
j_call: TRBJ2-1
d_call: TRBD2

cdr3_aa: CASSYSGGKANYGYTF
cdr3_nt: TGTGCCAGCAGTTACTCGGGCGGTAAAGCTAACTATGGCTACACCTTC
v_call: TRBV6-5
clone_size: .
j_call: TRBJ1-2
d_call: .

cdr3_aa: CASSLDTSGNTIYF
cdr3_nt: TGTGCCAGCAGCTTGGACACCTCTGGAAACACCATATATTTT
v_call: TRBV5-4
clone_size: few
j_call: TRBJ1-3
d_call: .

cdr3_aa: CASSLVGTGNSPLHF
cdr3_nt: TGTGCCAGCAGCTTAGTTGGGACGGGAAATTCACCCCTCCACTTT
v_call: TRBV7-3
clone_size: .
j_call: TRBJ1-6
d_call: .

cdr3_aa: CASSLKQELRGELFF
cdr3_nt: TGCGCCAGCAGCTTGAAGCAGGAACTTAGGGGGGAGCTGTTTTTT
v_call: TRBV5-1
clone_size: few
j_call: TRBJ2-2
d_call: .

cdr3_aa: CASSRLAGGQETQYF
cdr3_nt: TGCGCCAGCAGCAGACTAGCGGGGGGGCAAGAGACCCAGTACTTC
v_call: TRBV5-1
clone_size: .
j_call: TRBJ2-5
d_call: TRBD2

cdr3_aa: CASSPQRGETQYF
cdr3_nt: TGTGCCAGCAGCCCCCAGAGGGGGGAGACCCAGTACTTC
v_call: TRBV7-2
clone_size: .
j_call: TRBJ2-5
d_call: .

cdr3_aa: CASSKAGTGNNQPQHF
cdr3_nt: TGTGCCAGTAGTAAGGCCGGGACAGGAAACAATCAGCCCCAGCATTTT
v_call: TRBV19
clone_size: .
j_call: TRBJ1-5
d_call: TRBD1

cdr3_aa: CASSATGTGFADTQYF
cdr3_nt: TGTGCCAGCAGCGCCACCGGGACAGGGTTCGCAGATACGCAGTATTTT
v_call: TRBV13
clone_size: .
j_call: TRBJ2-3
d_call: TRBD1

cdr3_aa: CASSIPGQSTDTQYF
cdr3_nt: TGCGCCAGCAGCATCCCGGGACAGAGCACAGATACGCAGTATTTT
v_call: TRBV5-1
clone_size: few
j_call: TRBJ2-3
d_call: TRBD1

cdr3_aa: CASSRNRETDSPLHF
cdr3_nt: TGTGCCAGCTCACGCAACAGGGAGACGGACTCACCCCTCCACTTT
v_call: TRBV18
clone_size: .
j_call: TRBJ1-6
d_call: .

cdr3_aa: CASSLRRQDPGELFF
cdr3_nt: TGTGCCAGCAGCTTGAGACGGCAGGACCCCGGGGAGCTGTTTTTT
v_call: TRBV5-4
clone_size: once
j_call: TRBJ2-2
d_call: .

cdr3_aa: CASSVTGPQNSPLHF
cdr3_nt: TGCGCCAGCAGCGTAACCGGGCCACAAAATTCACCCCTCCACTTT
v_call: TRBV5-1
clone_size: .
j_call: TRBJ1-6
d_call: .

cdr3_aa: CATSDVKSGANVLTF
cdr3_nt: TGTGCCACCAGTGATGTGAAATCTGGGGCCAACGTCCTGACTTTC
v_call: TRBV24-1
clone_size: .
j_call: TRBJ2-6
d_call: .

cdr3_aa: CASSPPISRNTIYF
cdr3_nt: TGTGCCAGCTCACCACCGATCAGCAGAAACACCATATATTTT
v_call: TRBV18
clone_size: .
j_call: TRBJ1-3
d_call: .

cdr3_aa: CASSVGLLGRLSNQPQHF
cdr3_nt: TGTGCCAGCAGCGTAGGTCTATTGGGCAGACTTAGCAATCAGCCCCAGCATTTT
v_call: TRBV9
clone_size: .
j_call: TRBJ1-5
d_call: .

cdr3_aa: CASSLAQNSNYGYTF
cdr3_nt: TGTGCCAGCAGCTTGGCGCAGAACTCTAACTATGGCTACACCTTC
v_call: TRBV5-5
clone_size: .
j_call: TRBJ1-2
d_call: .

cdr3_aa: CASSDLAGELFF
cdr3_nt: TGTGCCAGCAGTGATTTGGCCGGGGAGCTGTTTTTT
v_call: TRBV6-4
clone_size: .
j_call: TRBJ2-2
d_call: .

cdr3_aa: CASSRRQGDSTDTQYF
cdr3_nt: TGTGCCAGCAGCAGACGACAGGGCGATAGCACAGATACGCAGTATTTT
v_call: TRBV9
clone_size: .
j_call: TRBJ2-3
d_call: TRBD1

cdr3_aa: CASSSQTSGGPDTQYF
cdr3_nt: TGTGCCAGCAGCTCTCAAACTAGCGGGGGACCAGATACGCAGTATTTT
v_call: TRBV5-4
clone_size: .
j_call: TRBJ2-3
d_call: TRBD2

cdr3_aa: CSARADTQYF
cdr3_nt: TGCAGTGCTAGGGCAGATACGCAGTATTTT
v_call: TRBV20-1
clone_size: .
j_call: TRBJ2-3
d_call: .

cdr3_aa: CASTRTSAKTQYF
cdr3_nt: TGTGCCAGCACTCGAACTAGCGCGAAGACCCAGTACTTC
v_call: TRBV2
clone_size: .
j_call: TRBJ2-5
d_call: TRBD2

cdr3_aa: CASSPKAGSETQYF
cdr3_nt: TGTGCCAGCAGCCCAAAAGCGGGGTCAGAGACCCAGTACTTC
v_call: TRBV7-2
clone_size: .
j_call: TRBJ2-5
d_call: TRBD2

cdr3_aa: CASSPTNLISNQPQHF
cdr3_nt: TGTGCCAGCAGTCCGACGAACCTTATTAGCAATCAGCCCCAGCATTTT
v_call: TRBV2
clone_size: .
j_call: TRBJ1-5
d_call: .

cdr3_aa: CASTHREFYNSPLHF
cdr3_nt: TGTGCCAGCACACACAGAGAGTTTTATAATTCACCCCTCCACTTT
v_call: TRBV25-1
clone_size: few
j_call: TRBJ1-6
d_call: .

cdr3_aa: CASSGRTAPSGANVLTF
cdr3_nt: TGTGCCAGCAGCGGTCGGACAGCTCCCTCTGGGGCCAACGTCCTGACTTTC
v_call: TRBV7-8
clone_size: .
j_call: TRBJ2-6
d_call: .

cdr3_aa: CASSLIPASGGDNEQFF
cdr3_nt: TGCGCCAGCAGCCTCATACCGGCTAGCGGGGGAGACAATGAGCAGTTCTTC
v_call: TRBV5-1
clone_size: .
j_call: TRBJ2-1
d_call: TRBD2

cdr3_aa: CATKGRQNTDTQYF
cdr3_nt: TGTGCCACCAAGGGGAGACAGAACACAGATACGCAGTATTTT
v_call: TRBV24-1
clone_size: .
j_call: TRBJ2-3
d_call: .